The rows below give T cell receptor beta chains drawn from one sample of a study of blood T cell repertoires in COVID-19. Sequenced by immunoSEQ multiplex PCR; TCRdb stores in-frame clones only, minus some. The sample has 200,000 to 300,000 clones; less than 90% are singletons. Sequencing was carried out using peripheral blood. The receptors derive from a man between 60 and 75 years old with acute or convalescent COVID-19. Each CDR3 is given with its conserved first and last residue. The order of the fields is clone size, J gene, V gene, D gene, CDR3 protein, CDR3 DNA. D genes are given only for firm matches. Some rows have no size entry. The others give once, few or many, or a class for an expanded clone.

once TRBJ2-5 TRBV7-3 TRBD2 CASSLGGSGVRRETQYF TGTGCCAGCAGCTTGGGCGGGAGTGGGGTCAGGAGAGAGACCCAGTACTTC
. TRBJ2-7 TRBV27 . CASSLSWGGGEQYF TGTGCCAGCAGTTTATCGTGGGGGGGCGGCGAGCAGTACTTC
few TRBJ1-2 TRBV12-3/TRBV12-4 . CASSLGGNGYTF TGTGCCAGCAGTTTAGGAGGGAATGGCTACACCTTC
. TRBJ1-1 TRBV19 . CASSNTGGAAEAFF TGTGCCAGTAGTAATACGGGGGGCGCGGCTGAAGCTTTCTTT
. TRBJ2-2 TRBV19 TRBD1 CASTPQGARGTGELFF TGTGCCAGTACCCCACAGGGGGCGAGGGGCACCGGGGAGCTGTTTTTT
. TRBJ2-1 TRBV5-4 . CASSLDPTSYNEQFF TGTGCCAGCAGCTTGGACCCCACCAGCTACAATGAGCAGTTCTTC
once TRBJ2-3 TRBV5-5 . CASGRQRTDTQYF TGTGCCAGCGGTCGACAGCGAACAGATACGCAGTATTTT
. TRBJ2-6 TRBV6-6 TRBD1 CASSRGTGGAGANVLTF TGTGCCAGCAGTCGAGGGACAGGGGGCGCTGGGGCCAACGTCCTGACTTTC
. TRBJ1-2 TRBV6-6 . CASITSEGSSYGYTF TGTGCCAGCATTACGTCGGAGGGGAGCAGTTATGGCTACACCTTC
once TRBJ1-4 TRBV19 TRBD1 CASSTDRGPNEKLFF TGTGCCAGTAGTACAGACAGGGGACCTAATGAAAAACTGTTTTTT
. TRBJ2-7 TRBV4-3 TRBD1 CASSQDGQGSYEQYF TGCGCCAGCAGCCAAGATGGACAGGGGAGCTACGAGCAGTACTTC
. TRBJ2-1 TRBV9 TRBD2 CASSESGRKDNEQFF TGTGCCAGCAGCGAAAGCGGGAGGAAGGACAATGAGCAGTTCTTC
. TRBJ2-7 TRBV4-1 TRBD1 CASSQTGGSSYEQYF TGCGCCAGCAGCCAAACAGGGGGCTCCTCCTACGAGCAGTACTTC
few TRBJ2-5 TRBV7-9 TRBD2 CASSLGSSGGKETQYF TGTGCCAGCAGCTTAGGTTCTAGCGGGGGGAAAGAGACCCAGTACTTC
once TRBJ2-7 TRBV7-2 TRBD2 CASSGRTSWSYEQYF TGTGCCAGCAGCGGGCGGACTAGCTGGTCCTACGAGCAGTACTTC
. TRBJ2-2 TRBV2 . CASSGGRGMSGELFF TGTGCCAGCAGTGGAGGCAGGGGCATGTCCGGGGAGCTGTTTTTT
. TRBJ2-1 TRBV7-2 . CASSLAGYGGGEQFF TGTGCCAGCAGCTTAGCGGGGTACGGGGGTGGCGAGCAGTTCTTC
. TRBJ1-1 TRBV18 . CASSPPSLGNTEAFF TGTGCCAGCTCACCCCCCTCTCTAGGGAACACTGAAGCTTTCTTT
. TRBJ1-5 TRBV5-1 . CASSQVSGAGHKNQPQHF TGCGCCAGCAGCCAAGTGTCAGGGGCCGGACACAAGAATCAGCCCCAGCATTTT
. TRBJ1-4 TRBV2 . CAGRRATNEKLFF TGTGCCGGCCGTCGGGCAACTAATGAAAAACTGTTTTTT
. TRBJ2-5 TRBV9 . CASSVRDSRRVETQYF TGTGCCAGCAGCGTGCGGGACTCCCGGCGAGTAGAGACCCAGTACTTC
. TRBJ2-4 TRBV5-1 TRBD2 CASSLGLAVAKNIQYF TGCGCCAGCAGCTTGGGCCTAGCGGTAGCCAAAAACATTCAGTACTTC
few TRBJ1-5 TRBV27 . CASSFRVGNQPQHF TGTGCCAGCAGTTTCAGGGTGGGCAATCAGCCCCAGCATTTT
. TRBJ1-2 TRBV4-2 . CASSQAAGDYGYTF TGTGCCAGCAGCCAAGCTGCAGGCGACTATGGCTACACCTTC
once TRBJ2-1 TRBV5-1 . CASSPGDSRLFF TGCGCCAGCAGCCCGGGGGACTCACGCCTGTTCTTC
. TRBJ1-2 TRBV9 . CASSVDSNYGYTF TGTGCCAGCAGCGTAGACAGTAACTATGGCTACACCTTC
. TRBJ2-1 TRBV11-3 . CASSFNYGQGAYNEQFF TGTGCCAGCAGCTTTAATTATGGACAAGGCGCCTACAATGAGCAGTTCTTC
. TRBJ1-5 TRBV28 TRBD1 CASSSLIDRGDNQPQHF TGTGCCAGCAGTTCCCTAATCGACAGGGGAGACAATCAGCCCCAGCATTTT
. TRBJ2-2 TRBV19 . CATQGIFPGELFF TGTGCCACACAGGGTATTTTCCCCGGGGAGCTGTTTTTT
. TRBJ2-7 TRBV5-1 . CASSLAGSYEQYF TGCGCCAGCAGCTTGGCCGGGTCCTACGAGCAGTACTTC
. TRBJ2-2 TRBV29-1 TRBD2 CSVEGGRDGELFF TGCAGCGTTGAGGGCGGGAGGGACGGGGAGCTGTTTTTT
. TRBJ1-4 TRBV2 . CASSRDGGEKLFF TGTGCCAGCAGCCGCGATGGAGGGGAAAAACTGTTTTTT
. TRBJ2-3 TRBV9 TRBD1 CASSAAKAGQGTSDTQYF TGTGCCAGCAGCGCAGCGAAAGCCGGACAGGGGACATCAGATACGCAGTATTTT
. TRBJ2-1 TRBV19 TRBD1 CASSNLQGGNEQFF TGTGCCAGTAGTAACTTACAGGGGGGCAATGAGCAGTTCTTC
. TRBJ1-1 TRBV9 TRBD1 CASSVVGGGTEAFF TGTGCCAGCAGCGTAGTAGGGGGCGGGACTGAAGCTTTCTTT
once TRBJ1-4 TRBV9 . CASSAGTGFEKLFF TGTGCCAGCAGCGCGGGAACGGGATTCGAAAAACTGTTTTTT
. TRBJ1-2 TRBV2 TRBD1 CASERDRESGYTF TGTGCCAGCGAGAGGGACAGGGAGTCTGGCTACACCTTC
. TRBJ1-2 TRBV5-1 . CASSYGSSNYGYTF TGCGCCAGCAGCTATGGTAGCTCAAACTATGGCTACACCTTC
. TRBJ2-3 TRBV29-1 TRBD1 CSIWGNTGVDTQYF TGCAGTATTTGGGGCAATACAGGGGTGGATACGCAGTATTTT
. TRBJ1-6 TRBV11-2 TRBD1 CASSVTGENSPLHF TGTGCCAGCAGCGTCACAGGGGAGAATTCACCCCTCCACTTT
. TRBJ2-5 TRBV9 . CASSVSREETQYF TGTGCCAGCAGCGTAAGCCGGGAAGAGACCCAGTACTTC
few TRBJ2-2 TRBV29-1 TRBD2 CSASGSGTGELFF TGCAGCGCGAGCGGGAGCGGCACCGGGGAGCTGTTTTTT
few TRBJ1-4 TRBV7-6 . CASSFPGRGDEKLFF TGTGCCAGCAGCTTCCCCGGGAGGGGAGATGAAAAACTGTTTTTT
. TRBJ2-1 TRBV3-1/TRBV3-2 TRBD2 CASSPLSGTPYNEQFF TGTGCCAGCAGCCCCCTGAGCGGGACCCCCTACAATGAGCAGTTCTTC
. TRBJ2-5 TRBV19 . CASSMRRTQETQYF TGTGCCAGTAGTATGAGACGGACTCAAGAGACCCAGTACTTC
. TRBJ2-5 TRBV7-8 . CASRRERAQYF TGTGCCAGCAGAAGAGAGAGGGCCCAGTACTTC
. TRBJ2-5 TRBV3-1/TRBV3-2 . CASSQDRGTQYF TGTGCCAGCAGCCAAGATAGGGGAACCCAGTACTTC
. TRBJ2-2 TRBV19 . CASSPTSYTGELFF TGTGCCAGTAGTCCGACTAGTTATACCGGGGAGCTGTTTTTT
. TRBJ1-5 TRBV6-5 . CASSSPGGHQPQHF TGTGCCAGCAGTTCCCCGGGGGGCCATCAGCCCCAGCATTTT
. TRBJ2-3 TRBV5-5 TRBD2 CASSGLSTDTQYF TGTGCCAGTTCGGGACTATCCACAGATACGCAGTATTTT
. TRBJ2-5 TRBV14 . CASSQQGSSQTQYF TGTGCCAGCAGCCAACAGGGGTCCTCTCAGACCCAGTACTTC
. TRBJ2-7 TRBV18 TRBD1 CASSSGTGVLLGEQYF TGTGCCAGCTCATCCGGGACAGGGGTTCTACTGGGAGAGCAGTACTTC
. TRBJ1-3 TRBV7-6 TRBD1 CASSLGTGGRNTIYF TGTGCCAGCAGCTTAGGGACAGGCGGGCGAAACACCATATATTTT